This T cell receptor beta chain is drawn from a study of blood T cell repertoires in COVID-19. Study details: COVID-19 samples collected from the United States, Italy and Spain covered acute and convalescent phases. T cells, B-cell-depleted T cells, or PBMCs supplied cDNA or gDNA.

The CDR3 is 15 amino acids. Trimming took 3 bases from V and 0 from J, leaving 9 bases between them. The V gene's germline CDR1 is LGHDT and CDR2 YNNKEL (reference sequence). Original data processing: Estimated nucleated cell counts came from reference gene primer amplification. Clones were read by immunoSEQ multiplex PCR, and TCRdb kept only the in-frame ones, dropping some. The V and J calls and clone size are taken from that table; D and trimming were inferred from the DNA. The sample holds tens of thousands of clones, around four fifths seen once. The rearrangement joins TRBV3-1 (or the pseudogene TRBV3-2) to TRBJ1-3; D gene ambiguous. The sample consisted of peripheral blood. The source of this sequence is a man between 70 and 80 years old with acute or convalescent COVID-19. CDR3 region: CASSHPGNSGNTIYF. The CDR3 coding sequence is TGTGCCAGCAGCCATCCAGGCAACTCTGGAAACACCATATATTTT.